These 14 T cell receptor beta chains originate from one sample sequenced in a study of shared clonotypes between healthy human individuals. TCRdb's copy holds only in-frame clones and misses some; the assay was immunoSEQ multiplex PCR. The sample has over a million clones, about 70% seen once; the top ten hold over 1.3%. Sequenced sample: memory CD4+ T cells sorted from blood. Indicated subset: CD45RA-negative fraction. All receptors come from a man aged 18 to 29 in good health.

The chain links TRBV4-1 to TRBJ2-1; 10 bases align to TRBD2. Germline CDR1 MGHRA, CDR2 YSYEKL. Trimming at V came to 5 bases and at J to 8 bases, leaving 12 bases not matched to a gene. The CDR3 is 16 residues long. The CDR3 spells CASSDPGLARVDEQFF. Written as DNA, the CDR3 is TGCGCCAGCAGCGATCCGGGACTAGCGAGGGTCGATGAGCAGTTCTTC.

This rearrangement joins TRBV7-2 to TRBJ2-5; TRBD2 matches 8 bases. This CDR3 region has 15 residues. V dropped 5 bases and J dropped 6; count of bases not matched to a gene: 11. Germline CDR1 SGHTA, CDR2 FQGNSA. In DNA form, the CDR3 reads TGTGCCAGCAGCACGGGGGGGTCGGGGCAAAAGACCCAGTACTTC. This sequence encodes CASSTGGSGQKTQYF. The full variable domain, in which reference TRBV7-2 and TRBJ2-5 provide the parts outside the CDR3, is GAGVSQSPSNKVTEKGKDVELRCDPISGHTALYWYRQSLGQGLEFLIYFQGNSAPDKSGLPSDRFSAERTGGSVSTLTIQRTQQEDSAVYLCASSTGGSGQKTQYFGPGTRLLVL.

This chain links TRBV5-6 with TRBJ1-5, with unresolved D. Trimming shortened V by 1 base and J by 1 base, and 3 bases separated the two germline ends. The CDR3 extends over 13 amino acids. Germline-derived CDR1 and CDR2 are SGHDT and YYEEEE. Here the CDR3 DNA reads TGTGCCAGCAGCTTGAGCAGCAATCAGCCCCAGCATTTT. Residues: CASSLSSNQPQHF. Drawing the rest from reference TRBV5-6 and TRBJ1-5, the complete variable domain is DAGVTQSPTHLIKTRGQQVTLRCSPKSGHDTVSWYQQALGQGPQFIFQYYEEEERQRGNFPDRFSGHQFPNYSSELNVNALLLGDSALYLCASSLSSNQPQHFGDGTRLSIL.

J is TRBJ2-1 and V is TRBV11-2; 7 bases match TRBD2. J gave up 3 bases and V 5 bases, and 10 bases lay outside the gene matches. Germline CDR1 is SGHAT and CDR2 is FQNNGV. This CDR3 spans 16 amino acids. This CDR3 is CASSRFQASGYNEQFF. The CDR3 nucleotides read TGTGCCAGCAGCCGATTTCAGGCTAGCGGCTACAATGAGCAGTTCTTC.

The chain couples TRBV5-5 to TRBJ1-1, with 9 nucleotides matching TRBD1. Germline V gene data show CDR1 as SGHKS and CDR2 as YYEKEE (reference sequence). This CDR3 has 12 residues. J gave up 13 bases and V 0 bases, and 4 bases lay outside the gene matches. CDR3 in amino acids: CASSLGTGVGFF. Here the CDR3 DNA reads TGTGCCAGCAGCTTGGGGACAGGGGTTGGTTTCTTT.

The J gene is TRBJ2-5, the V gene TRBV29-1; tentatively, D is TRBD2 (6 bases). The end of the DNA aligns better with TRBJ2-7, so the J call may be wrong. Germline CDR1 SQVTM, CDR2 ANQGSEA. The CDR3 length is 11 residues. Written as DNA, the CDR3 is TGCAGCGTTGGGCGGGGATCCGAGCAGTACTTC. It codes for CSVGRGSEQYF.

This chain uses TRBV19 with TRBJ1-5, with D perhaps matching TRBD1 (5 bases). CDR1 and CDR2 from the germline V gene are LNHDA and SQIVND (reference sequence). This CDR3 region has 14 residues. Trimming pared 3 bases from V and 7 bases from J, leaving 13 bases between. CDR3 DNA sequence: TGTGCCAGTAGTATGCGGGGCTCGGGGCAGCCCCAGCATTTT. Its protein product is CASSMRGSGQPQHF. Complete variable domain (other parts from reference TRBV19 and TRBJ1-5): DGGITQSPKYLFRKEGQNVTLSCEQNLNHDAMYWYRQDPGQGLRLIYYSQIVNDFQKGDIAEGYSVSREKKESFPLTVTSAQKNPTAFYLCASSMRGSGQPQHFGDGTRLSIL.

The chain links TRBV20-1 to TRBJ1-2; the D is unclear. The CDR3 is 9 residues long. Per the germline V gene, CDR1 is DFQATT and CDR2 is SNEGSKA (reference sequence). V lost 1 base, J lost 14 bases, and 8 bases lay in between. CDR3 protein: CSARGERTF. The CDR3 DNA reads TGCAGTGCTAGAGGAGAGCGGACCTTC.

The gene calls are TRBV7-9 and TRBJ1-1; 9 nucleotides match TRBD1. V lost 5 bases to trimming and J lost 1 base; unmatched junction nucleotides: 5. The CDR3 totals 15 residues. The V gene's germline CDR1 is SEHNR and CDR2 FQNEAQ (reference sequence). The CDR3 coding sequence is TGTGCCAGCAGCGGGGGGACAGGGTGGAACACTGAAGCTTTCTTT. Protein: CASSGGTGWNTEAFF.

V usage is TRBV7-8 and J usage is TRBJ2-2; D ambiguous. Trimming shortened V by 3 bases and J by 6 bases, and 11 bases separated the two germline ends. CDR1 is SGHVS, CDR2 FQNEAQ, per germline. The CDR3 totals 14 residues. The CDR3 DNA follows: TGTGCCAGCAGCTTTATGGGATCCGCCGGGGAGCTGTTTTTT. It translates to CASSFMGSAGELFF.

This chain connects TRBV7-3 to TRBJ2-1, with D possibly being TRBD1 or TRBD2 (6 bases each). Germline V gene lookup returns CDR1 SGHTA and CDR2 FQGTGA. V was trimmed by 1 base and J by 6 bases, leaving 10 bases between them. The length of the CDR3 is 14 residues. The CDR3 DNA is TGTGCCAGCAGCTTAATTCCGGGGGCCAATGAGCAGTTCTTC. Translation: CASSLIPGANEQFF.

CDR3 loop: CAVQRGGQNTGELFF. DNA of the CDR3: TGTGCCGTCCAGCGGGGGGGCCAGAACACCGGGGAGCTGTTTTTT. The chain combines TRBV10-3 with TRBJ2-2; 10 nucleotides align to TRBD2. Looked up from germline, CDR1 is ENHRY and CDR2 is SYGVKD. J was trimmed by 1 base and V by 11 bases; bases with no gene match: 7. The CDR3 runs to 15 residues.

The V gene is TRBV5-1, the J gene TRBJ1-2; 8 nucleotides agree with TRBD1. Germline CDR1 SGHRS, CDR2 YFSETQ. The J segment lost 1 base and the V segment lost 6 bases, leaving 8 bases of the junction unmatched. The CDR3 totals 15 residues. The CDR3 loop is CASTLGQGGNYGYTF. In DNA form, the CDR3 reads TGCGCCAGCACTTTAGGACAGGGTGGTAACTATGGCTACACCTTC.

CDR3 region: CASSPPGRDNEQYF. The CDR3 DNA follows: TGTGCCAGTAGTCCCCCAGGGAGAGATAACGAGCAGTACTTC. The gene calls are TRBV19 and TRBJ2-7, with D perhaps TRBD1 or TRBD2 (5 bases each). V dropped 5 bases and J dropped 5 bases, with 16 bases sitting between them. In germline, CDR1 is LNHDA, CDR2 SQIVND (reference sequence). The CDR3 length is 14 residues.